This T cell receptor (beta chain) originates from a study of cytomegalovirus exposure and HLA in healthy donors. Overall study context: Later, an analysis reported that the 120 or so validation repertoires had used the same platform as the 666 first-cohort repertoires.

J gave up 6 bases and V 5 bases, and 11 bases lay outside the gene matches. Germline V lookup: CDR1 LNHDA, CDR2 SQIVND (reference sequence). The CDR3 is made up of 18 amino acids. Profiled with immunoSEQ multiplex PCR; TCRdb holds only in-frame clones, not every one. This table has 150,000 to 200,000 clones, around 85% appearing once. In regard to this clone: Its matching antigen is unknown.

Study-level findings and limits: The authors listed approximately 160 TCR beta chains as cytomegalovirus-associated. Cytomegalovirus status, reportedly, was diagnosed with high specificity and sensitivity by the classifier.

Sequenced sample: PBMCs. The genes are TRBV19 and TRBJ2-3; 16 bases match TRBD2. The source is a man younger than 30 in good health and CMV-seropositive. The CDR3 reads CASSPGLAGGPVLDTQYF. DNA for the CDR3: TGTGCCAGTAGTCCGGGACTAGCGGGAGGGCCGGTGTTGGATACGCAGTATTTT.